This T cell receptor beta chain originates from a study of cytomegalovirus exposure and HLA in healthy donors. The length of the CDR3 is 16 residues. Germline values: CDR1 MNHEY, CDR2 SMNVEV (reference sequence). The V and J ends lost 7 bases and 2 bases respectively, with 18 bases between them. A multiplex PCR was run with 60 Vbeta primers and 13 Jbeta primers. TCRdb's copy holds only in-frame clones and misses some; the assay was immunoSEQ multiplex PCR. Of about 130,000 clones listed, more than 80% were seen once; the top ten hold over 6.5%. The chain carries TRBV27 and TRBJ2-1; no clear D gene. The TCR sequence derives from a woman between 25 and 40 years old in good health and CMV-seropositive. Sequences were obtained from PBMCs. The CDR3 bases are TGTGCCAGCAACCGCTGGGCCCAGGCCACCTACAATGAGCAGTTCTTC. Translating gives CASNRWAQATYNEQFF.